This T cell receptor beta chain was observed in a study of patients and donors after allogeneic stem cell transplantation. Germline loops: CDR1 SGHAT, CDR2 FQNNGV. V lost 2 bases, J lost 1 base, and 14 bases lay in between. This CDR3 comprises 16 residues. One entry per CDR3 protein, called by TCRdb with MiXCR from the RT-PCR reads. The table shows about a million distinct CDR3 sequences, with more than 15% occurring only once. The sample comprised blood, either unsorted or a sorted T cell fraction (not recorded which). The chain links TRBV11-2 to TRBJ1-1; no clear D. The source of this sequence is a human donor who was either an allogeneic HSCT recipient or a stem cell or donor lymphocyte infusion donor (not recorded which). It is not recorded whose cells these are; they may come from a transplant donor. CDR3 sequence (DNA): TGTGCCAGCAGCTTACCCCGAGGCTTTACGAACACTGAAGCTTTCTTT. This codes for CASSLPRGFTNTEAFF.